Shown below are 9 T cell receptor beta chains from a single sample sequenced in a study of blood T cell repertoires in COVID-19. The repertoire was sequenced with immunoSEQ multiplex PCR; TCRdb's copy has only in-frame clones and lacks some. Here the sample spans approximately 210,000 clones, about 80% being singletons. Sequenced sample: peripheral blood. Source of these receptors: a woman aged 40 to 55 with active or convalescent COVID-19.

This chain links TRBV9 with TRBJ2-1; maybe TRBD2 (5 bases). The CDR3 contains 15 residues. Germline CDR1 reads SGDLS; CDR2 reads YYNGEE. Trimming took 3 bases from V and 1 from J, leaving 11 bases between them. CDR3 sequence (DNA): TGTGCCAGCAGCGCTCCGGAGGCGTCCTACAATGAGCAGTTCTTC. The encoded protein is CASSAPEASYNEQFF.

The CDR3 protein is CASSKRRLSGQGYRGYGYTF. DNA for the CDR3: TGTGCCAGCAGCAAACGTCGATTGTCGGGACAGGGGTATAGGGGCTATGGCTACACCTTC. The V and J genes are TRBV21-1 and TRBJ1-2; the DNA was not compared with TRBD1, the D call given in the table. TRBV21-1 is deemed a pseudogene. The CDR3 runs 20 residues.

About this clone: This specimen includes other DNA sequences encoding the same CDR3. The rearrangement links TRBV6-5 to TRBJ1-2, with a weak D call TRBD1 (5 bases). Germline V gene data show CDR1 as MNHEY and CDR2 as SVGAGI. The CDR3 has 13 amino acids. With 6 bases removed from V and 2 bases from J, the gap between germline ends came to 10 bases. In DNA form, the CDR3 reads TGTGCCAGCAGGACAGCAGGGAACTATGGCTACACCTTC. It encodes CASRTAGNYGYTF.

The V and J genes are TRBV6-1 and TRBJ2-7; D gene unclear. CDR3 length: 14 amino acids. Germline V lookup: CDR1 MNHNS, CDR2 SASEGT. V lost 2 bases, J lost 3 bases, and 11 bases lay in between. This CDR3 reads CASSERSAIYEQYF. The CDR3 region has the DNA TGTGCCAGCAGTGAACGATCAGCGATCTACGAGCAGTACTTC.

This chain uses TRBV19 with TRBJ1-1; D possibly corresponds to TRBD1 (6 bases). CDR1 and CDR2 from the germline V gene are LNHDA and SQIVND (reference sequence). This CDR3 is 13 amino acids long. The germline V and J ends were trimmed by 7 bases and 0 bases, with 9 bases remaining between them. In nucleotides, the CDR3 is TGTGCCAGTATTGACAGGCTGAACACTGAAGCTTTCTTT. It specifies CASIDRLNTEAFF. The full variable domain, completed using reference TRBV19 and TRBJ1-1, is DGGITQSPKYLFRKEGQNVTLSCEQNLNHDAMYWYRQDPGQGLRLIYYSQIVNDFQKGDIAEGYSVSREKKESFPLTVTSAQKNPTAFYLCASIDRLNTEAFFGQGTRLTVV.

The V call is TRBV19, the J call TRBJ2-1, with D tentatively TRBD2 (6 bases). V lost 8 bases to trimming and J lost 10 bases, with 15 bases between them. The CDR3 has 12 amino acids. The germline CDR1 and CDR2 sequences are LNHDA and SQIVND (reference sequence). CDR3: CASGGAWGEQFF. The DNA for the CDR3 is TGTGCCAGTGGAGGGGCTTGGGGGGAGCAGTTCTTC.

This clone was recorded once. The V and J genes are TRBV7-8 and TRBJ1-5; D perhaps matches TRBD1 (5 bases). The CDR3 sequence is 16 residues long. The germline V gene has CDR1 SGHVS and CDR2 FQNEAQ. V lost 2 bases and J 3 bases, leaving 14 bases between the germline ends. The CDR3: CASSLSPGDFNQPQHF. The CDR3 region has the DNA TGTGCCAGCAGCTTATCGCCGGGGGATTTCAATCAGCCCCAGCATTTT.

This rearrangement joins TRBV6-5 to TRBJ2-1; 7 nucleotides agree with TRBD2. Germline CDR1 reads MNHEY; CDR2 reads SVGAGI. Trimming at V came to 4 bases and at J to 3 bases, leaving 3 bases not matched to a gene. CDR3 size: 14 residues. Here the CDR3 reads CASSSPSGYNEQFF. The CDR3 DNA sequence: TGTGCCAGCAGTTCCCCTAGCGGCTACAATGAGCAGTTCTTC.

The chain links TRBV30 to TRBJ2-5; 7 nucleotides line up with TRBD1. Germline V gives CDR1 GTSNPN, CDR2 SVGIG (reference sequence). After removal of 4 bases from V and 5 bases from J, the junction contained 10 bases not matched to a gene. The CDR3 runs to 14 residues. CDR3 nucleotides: TGTGCCTGGACGTCAGGCAGGGGGTGGGAGACCCAGTACTTC. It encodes CAWTSGRGWETQYF.